These 23 T cell receptor beta chains originate from one sample sequenced in a study of T cell responses to AZD1222 COVID-19 vaccine. Sequencing used immunoSEQ multiplex PCR; TCRdb keeps in-frame clones, though not all of them. The sample gives 130,000 or so clones, 90% of which show up once; about 7% is in the top ten. Source: peripheral blood, taken on day 0 of AZD1222 vaccination. The origin of the receptors is an adult in good health.

The chain employs TRBV28 and TRBJ2-7, with D perhaps matching TRBD1 or TRBD2 (5 bases each). V dropped 5 bases and J dropped 6 bases, with 11 bases sitting between them. The CDR3 covers 12 residues. Germline values: CDR1 MDHEN, CDR2 SYDVKM. Written as DNA, the CDR3 is TGTGCCAGCAGTGTGAATGGGGGCGAGCAGTACTTC. Translation gives CASSVNGGEQYF.

J is TRBJ2-7 and V is TRBV4-3; D call uncertain. This CDR3 is 15 amino acids long. V gave up 5 bases and J gave up 7 bases, with 21 bases separating them. Looked up from germline, CDR1 is LGHNA and CDR2 is YSLEER. CDR3 sequence reads: CASSELGSDLGEQYF. In DNA, the CDR3 is TGCGCCAGCAGCGAATTGGGCAGTGACTTGGGGGAGCAGTACTTC.

The chain employs TRBV7-2 and TRBJ2-2; D is unclear. This CDR3 has 15 amino acids. Between the trimmed V and J ends, which lost 3 bases and 0 bases, there was a span of 8 bases. Germline V gene data show CDR1 as SGHTA and CDR2 as FQGNSA. CDR3 sequence: CASSLRGTNTGELFF. CDR3 bases: TGTGCCAGCAGCTTGCGTGGAACGAACACCGGGGAGCTGTTTTTT.

This sequence joins TRBV6-5 and TRBJ2-7, with a tentative D call TRBD1 (5 bases). The V and J ends lost 8 bases and 3 bases respectively, with 14 bases between them. The CDR3 runs 13 residues. Germline loops: CDR1 MNHEY, CDR2 SVGAGI. The DNA for the CDR3 is TGTGCCAGCCAAACCCACACAGGCTACGAGCAGTACTTC. It specifies CASQTHTGYEQYF.

V is TRBV9 and J is TRBJ2-1; tentative D call: TRBD2 (7 bases). The CDR3 sequence is 16 residues long. The germline V gene has CDR1 SGDLS and CDR2 YYNGEE. The V end lost 1 base, the J end lost 8 bases, and 19 bases lay between the germline ends. The CDR3 reads CASSVRGDYSRHEQFF. Written as DNA, the CDR3 is TGTGCCAGCAGCGTAAGGGGGGACTACTCTAGGCATGAGCAGTTCTTC. The variable domain in full, completed from reference TRBV9 and TRBJ2-1, reads DSGVTQTPKHLITATGQRVTLRCSPRSGDLSVYWYQQSLDQGLQFLIQYYNGEERAKGNILERFSAQQFPDLHSELNLSSLELGDSALYFCASSVRGDYSRHEQFFGPGTRLTVL.

J is TRBJ1-2 and V is TRBV10-3; TRBD1 is a possible D gene (6 bases). CDR1 and CDR2 (germline): ENHRY, SYGVKD. The CDR3 runs 16 residues. Trimming removed 7 bases at V and 0 bases at J, with 18 bases between. The CDR3 DNA reads as TGTGCCATCAATCGGGACACCGCCTTAGCTAACTATGGCTACACCTTC. Translated, it gives CAINRDTALANYGYTF.

This chain connects TRBV19 to TRBJ2-7; 8 nucleotides agree with TRBD1. V dropped 5 bases and J dropped 5; count of bases not matched to a gene: 5. The CDR3 is 13 residues long. The germline V gene encodes CDR1 LNHDA and CDR2 SQIVND (reference sequence). This CDR3 is CASSLGQGDEQYF. DNA for the CDR3: TGTGCCAGTAGTCTAGGACAGGGCGACGAGCAGTACTTC.

The chain employs TRBV30 and TRBJ2-1; 11 nucleotides align to TRBD2. Looked up from germline, CDR1 is GTSNPN and CDR2 is SVGIG (reference sequence). The CDR3 extends over 15 amino acids. Losses at the gene ends were 1 base for V and 8 bases for J; bases not matched to a gene: 7. In nucleotides, the CDR3 is TGTGCCTGGAGTGATCTAGCGGGGGGCGTCGATGAGCAGTTCTTC. Encoded protein: CAWSDLAGGVDEQFF.

V gene TRBV28 combines with J gene TRBJ2-7, with D hard to call. CDR1 is MDHEN and CDR2 is SYDVKM in the germline V gene. The CDR3 is 16 amino acids. V lost 5 bases and J 5 bases, leaving 22 bases between the germline ends. For the CDR3, the DNA is TGTGCCAGCAGTACCAATGACGGCTCAAGTTTGAACGAGCAGTACTTC. Its translation: CASSTNDGSSLNEQYF.

The V gene is TRBV6-5, the J gene TRBJ1-2; unclear D gene. Germline V gene sequence: CDR1 MNHEY, CDR2 SVGAGI. V was clipped by 7 bases and J by 3 bases, with 9 bases between them. The length of the CDR3 is 12 residues. This CDR3 is CASTLIHYGYTF. In nucleotides, the CDR3 is TGTGCCAGCACCCTGATCCACTATGGCTACACCTTC.

V is TRBV7-9 and J is TRBJ2-2, with D possibly matching TRBD1 (5 bases). V dropped 8 bases and J dropped 8 bases, with 15 bases sitting between them. The germline gives CDR1 SEHNR, CDR2 FQNEAQ (reference sequence). The CDR3 covers 13 residues. The CDR3 here is CASAAFPGGELFF. The DNA for the CDR3 is TGTGCCAGCGCAGCTTTTCCAGGGGGGGAGCTGTTTTTT.

V gene TRBV28 combines with J gene TRBJ1-2, with D perhaps TRBD1 (6 bases). V gave up 8 bases and J gave up 4 bases, with 17 bases separating them. Per the germline V gene, CDR1 is MDHEN and CDR2 is SYDVKM. The CDR3 runs 14 residues. The CDR3 bases are TGTGCCAGCGCCTCTCGACAGGACACCTATGGCTACACCTTC. This sequence encodes CASASRQDTYGYTF.

The chain has TRBV4-3 and TRBJ2-7; D is uncertain. Germline V lookup: CDR1 LGHNA, CDR2 YSLEER. The CDR3 spans 15 residues. Trimming shortened V by 0 bases and J by 3 bases, and 12 bases separated the two germline ends. CDR3 loop: CASSQEISRDYEQYF. The CDR3 DNA reads TGCGCCAGCAGCCAAGAAATATCCCGCGACTACGAGCAGTACTTC.

This chain joins TRBV30 and TRBJ2-6, with TRBD2 as a possible D gene (5 bases). Germline V gives CDR1 GTSNPN, CDR2 SVGIG (reference sequence). The CDR3 totals 15 residues. The ends were cut back, 2 bases at V and 2 bases at J, with 10 bases in the middle. The CDR3 sequence is CAWSRTGTGANVLTF. CDR3 DNA: TGTGCCTGGAGTCGGACTGGGACTGGGGCCAACGTCCTGACTTTC.

The V gene is TRBV14, the J gene TRBJ2-7, with 7 bases aligning to TRBD2. Looked up from germline, CDR1 is SGHDN and CDR2 is FVKESK. The CDR3 sequence is 14 residues long. With V trimmed by 11 bases and J by 3 bases, 13 bases remained unmatched. In nucleotides, the CDR3 is TGTGCCTCCAGCCAATATGGGGGGGGCTACGAGCAGTACTTC. Residues: CASSQYGGGYEQYF.

The chain combines TRBV5-4 with TRBJ2-1, with 11 positions matching TRBD2. The CDR3 length is 14 residues. V dropped 4 bases and J dropped 7; count of bases not matched to a gene: 4. CDR1 SGHNT and CDR2 YYREEE come from the germline V gene (reference sequence). The CDR3 is CASSHSGGVNEQFF. Written as DNA, the CDR3 is TGTGCCAGCAGCCATAGCGGGGGGGTAAATGAGCAGTTCTTC.

The chain employs TRBV7-8 and TRBJ1-4; 9 bases fit TRBD1. J lost 11 bases, V lost 5 bases, and 12 bases had no gene match. CDR1 is SGHVS, CDR2 FQNEAQ, per germline. The CDR3 covers 15 residues. The CDR3 protein is CASSIAGTGMGKLFF. CDR3 DNA sequence: TGTGCCAGCAGCATCGCCGGGACAGGGATGGGGAAACTGTTTTTT.

The V and J genes are TRBV19 and TRBJ1-1; 11 positions match TRBD1. J was trimmed by 1 base and V by 7 bases; bases with no gene match: 11. The CDR3 length is 17 residues. The germline CDR1 and CDR2 sequences are LNHDA and SQIVND (reference sequence). The CDR3: CASTIGTGTGGNTEAFF. The CDR3 bases are TGTGCCAGTACCATCGGGACAGGGACAGGGGGGAACACTGAAGCTTTCTTT.

This clone has only one observation. The rearrangement links TRBV12-3 or TRBV12-4 to TRBJ2-7; D possibly corresponds to TRBD1 (5 bases). Trimming stripped 6 bases from V and 6 bases from J, with 12 bases between. The CDR3 is made up of 12 amino acids. The CDR3 DNA follows: TGTGCCAGCAGCAGCGCAGGGCTCGAGCAGTACTTC. Protein sequence: CASSSAGLEQYF.

The genes are TRBV18 and TRBJ1-4, with D unclear. V was cut by 5 bases and J by 5 bases, with 12 bases left in between. This CDR3 spans 14 amino acids. The germline V gene has CDR1 KGHSH and CDR2 LQKENI. The CDR3 region is CASSGTAWNEKLFF. The CDR3 DNA is TGTGCCAGCTCAGGCACAGCGTGGAATGAAAAACTGTTTTTT.

This chain links TRBV4-3 with TRBJ2-1, with D tentatively TRBD2 (5 bases). Looked up from germline, CDR1 is LGHNA and CDR2 is YSLEER. V dropped 1 base and J dropped 8 bases, with 9 bases sitting between them. There are 13 residues in the CDR3. In nucleotides, the CDR3 is TGCGCCAGCAGCCAAGCCCCGAGGGATGAGCAGTTCTTC. Protein sequence: CASSQAPRDEQFF.

This clone was picked up a small number of times. The V call is TRBV7-8, the J call TRBJ1-3; no reliable D call. The CDR3 contains 15 residues. Deletions cut 0 bases from V and 0 bases from J, with 6 bases between. Germline V gives CDR1 SGHVS, CDR2 FQNEAQ. The CDR3: CASSLARDSGNTIYF. The CDR3, as DNA: TGTGCCAGCAGCTTAGCGAGGGACTCTGGAAACACCATATATTTT.

The chain couples TRBV7-3 to TRBJ2-1; the match to TRBD2 covers 8 bases. The CDR3 spans 18 residues. Losses at the gene ends were 3 bases for V and 9 bases for J; bases not matched to a gene: 19. The germline V gene encodes CDR1 SGHTA and CDR2 FQGTGA. CDR3 DNA: TGTGCCAGCAGCTTGCCCGTGACCGGGACTAGGGGTTTCAGTGAGCAGTTCTTC. Translating it yields CASSLPVTGTRGFSEQFF. Complete variable domain (other parts from reference TRBV7-3 and TRBJ2-1): GAGVSQTPSNKVTEKGKYVELRCDPISGHTALYWYRQSLGQGPEFLIYFQGTGAADDSGLPNDRFFAVRPEGSVSTLKIQRTERGDSAVYLCASSLPVTGTRGFSEQFFGPGTRLTVL.